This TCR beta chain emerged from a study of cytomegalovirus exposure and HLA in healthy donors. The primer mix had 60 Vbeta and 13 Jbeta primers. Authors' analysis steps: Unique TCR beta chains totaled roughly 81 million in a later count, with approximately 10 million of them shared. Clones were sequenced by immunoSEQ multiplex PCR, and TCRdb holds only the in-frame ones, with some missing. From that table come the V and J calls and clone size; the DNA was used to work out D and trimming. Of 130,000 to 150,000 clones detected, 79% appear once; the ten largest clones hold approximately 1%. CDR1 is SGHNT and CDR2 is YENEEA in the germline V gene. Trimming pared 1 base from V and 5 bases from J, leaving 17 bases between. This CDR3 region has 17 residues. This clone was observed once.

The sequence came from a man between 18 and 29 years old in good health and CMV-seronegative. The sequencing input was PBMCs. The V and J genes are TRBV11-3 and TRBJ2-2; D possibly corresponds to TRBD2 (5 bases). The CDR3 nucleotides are TGTGCCAGCAGCTTAGTCGGCCCCTACCGGGAAACCGGGGAGCTGTTTTTT. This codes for CASSLVGPYRETGELFF.